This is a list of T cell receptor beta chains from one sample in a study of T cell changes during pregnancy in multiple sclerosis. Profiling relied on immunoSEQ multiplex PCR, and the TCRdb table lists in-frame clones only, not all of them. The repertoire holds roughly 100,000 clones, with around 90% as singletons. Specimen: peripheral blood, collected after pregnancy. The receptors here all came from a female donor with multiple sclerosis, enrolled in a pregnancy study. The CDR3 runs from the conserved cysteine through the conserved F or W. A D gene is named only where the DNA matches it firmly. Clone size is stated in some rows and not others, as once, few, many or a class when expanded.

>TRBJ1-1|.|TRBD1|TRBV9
CASSLGRGTGAGNTEAFF
TGTGCCAGCAGCCTGGGCAGGGGGACAGGGGCTGGGAATACTGAAGCTTTCTTT
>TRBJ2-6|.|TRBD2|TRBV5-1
CASTEGGLAGGRPGANVLTF
TGCGCCAGCACCGAGGGCGGACTAGCGGGAGGCAGGCCTGGGGCCAACGTCCTGACTTTC
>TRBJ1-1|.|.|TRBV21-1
CASTPSGGGGDTEAFF
TGTGCCAGCACCCCAAGCGGCGGGGGCGGCGACACTGAAGCTTTCTTT
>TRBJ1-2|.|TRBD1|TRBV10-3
CAISEIGPGQGSGYTF
TGTGCCATCAGTGAGATAGGACCGGGACAGGGCTCTGGCTACACCTTC
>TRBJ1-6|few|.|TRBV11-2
CASSRGFNSPLHF
TGTGCCAGCAGCCGGGGATTCAATTCACCCCTCCACTTT
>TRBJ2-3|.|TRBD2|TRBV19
CASGPSGGWDTQYF
TGTGCCAGCGGTCCTAGCGGAGGCTGGGATACGCAGTATTTT
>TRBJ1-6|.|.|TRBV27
CATGRVGSPLHF
TGTGCCACCGGCAGGGTGGGGTCACCCCTCCACTTT
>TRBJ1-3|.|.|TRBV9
CASSVVGGSGNTIYF
TGTGCCAGCAGCGTAGTCGGGGGCTCTGGAAACACCATATATTTT
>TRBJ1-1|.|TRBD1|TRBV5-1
CASSLDRGMNTEAFF
TGCGCCAGCAGCTTGGACAGGGGAATGAACACTGAAGCTTTCTTT
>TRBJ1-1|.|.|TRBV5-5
CASILTSMNTEALF
TGTGCCAGCATCCTGACATCCATGAACACTGAAGCTCTCTTT
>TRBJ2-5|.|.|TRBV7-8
CASSRVTETQYF
TGTGCCAGCAGCAGAGTCACTGAGACCCAGTACTTC
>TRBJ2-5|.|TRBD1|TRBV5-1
CASSLWGQGVQETQYF
TGCGCCAGCAGCTTGTGGGGCCAGGGGGTCCAAGAGACCCAGTACTTC
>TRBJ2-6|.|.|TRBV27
CASSPLQGPGANVLTF
TGTGCCAGCAGTCCTCTCCAGGGGCCTGGGGCCAACGTCCTGACTTTC
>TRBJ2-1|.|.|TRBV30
CAWSVRLLYNEQFF
TGTGCCTGGAGTGTACGACTACTGTACAATGAGCAGTTCTTC
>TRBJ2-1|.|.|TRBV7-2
CASSLAQGSYNEQFF
TGTGCCAGCAGCTTAGCCCAGGGCTCCTACAATGAGCAGTTCTTC
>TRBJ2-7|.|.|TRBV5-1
CASSLLAGAPGEQYF
TGCGCCAGCAGCTTGCTCGCAGGGGCACCGGGCGAGCAGTACTTC
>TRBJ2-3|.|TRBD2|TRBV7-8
CASSRAGLAGGGSTDTQYF
TGTGCCAGCAGCCGGGCAGGACTAGCGGGAGGAGGAAGCACAGATACGCAGTATTTT
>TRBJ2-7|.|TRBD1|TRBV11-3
CASSSGQVGSYEQYF
TGTGCCAGCAGCTCCGGACAGGTGGGCTCCTACGAGCAGTACTTC
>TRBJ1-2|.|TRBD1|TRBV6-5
CATSPTGDIDYGYTF
TGTGCCACCTCGCCGACAGGGGATATAGACTATGGCTACACCTTC
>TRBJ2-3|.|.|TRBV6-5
CASKPFRGTDTQYF
TGTGCCAGCAAGCCTTTCCGGGGCACAGATACGCAGTATTTT
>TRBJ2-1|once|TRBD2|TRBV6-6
CASSPVAGGLYNEQFF
TGTGCCAGCAGCCCCGTAGCGGGAGGGCTTTACAATGAGCAGTTCTTC
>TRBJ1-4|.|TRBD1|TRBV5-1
CASSLGTGKSEKLFF
TGCGCCAGCAGCTTGGGGACAGGGAAAAGCGAAAAACTGTTTTTT
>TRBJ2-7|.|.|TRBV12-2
CASRLVRQGQPTYEQYF
TGTGCAAGTCGCTTAGTCCGGCAGGGGCAACCTACGTACGAGCAGTACTTC
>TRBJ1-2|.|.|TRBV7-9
CASSLGQGLYGYTF
TGTGCCAGCAGCTTAGGGCAGGGGCTCTATGGCTACACCTTC
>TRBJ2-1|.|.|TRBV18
CASSPAASYNEQFF
TGTGCCAGCTCACCGGCGGCCTCCTACAATGAGCAGTTCTTC
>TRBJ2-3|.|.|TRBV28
CASSATGTPTDTQYF
TGTGCCAGCAGTGCGACAGGAACCCCCACAGATACGCAGTATTTT
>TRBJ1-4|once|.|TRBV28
CASSWSSSNEKLFF
TGTGCCAGCAGTTGGAGTAGCTCTAATGAAAAACTGTTTTTT
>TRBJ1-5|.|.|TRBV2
CASSEGFLGQPQHF
TGTGCCAGCAGTGAAGGTTTTCTGGGCCAGCCCCAGCATTTT
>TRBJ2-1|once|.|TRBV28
CASSLEPREQFF
TGTGCCAGCAGTTTGGAGCCGCGGGAGCAGTTCTTC
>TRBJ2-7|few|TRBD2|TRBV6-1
CASSDQTSTAYEQYF
TGTGCCAGCAGTGACCAGACTAGCACAGCCTACGAGCAGTACTTC
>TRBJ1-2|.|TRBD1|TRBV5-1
CASSLALPGTGDGYTF
TGCGCCAGCAGCTTGGCCCTTCCCGGGACAGGGGACGGCTACACCTTC
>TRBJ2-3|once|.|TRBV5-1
CASSPVQGPDTQYF
TGCGCCAGCAGCCCAGTTCAGGGGCCAGATACGCAGTATTTT
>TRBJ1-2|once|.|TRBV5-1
CASSESGGGNYGYTF
TGCGCCAGCTCCGAGAGCGGCGGGGGTAACTATGGCTACACCTTC
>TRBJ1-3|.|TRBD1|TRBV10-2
CASSSRRTGSLFSGNTIYF
TGCGCCAGCAGTAGCCGGAGGACAGGGTCCCTTTTTTCTGGAAACACCATATATTTT
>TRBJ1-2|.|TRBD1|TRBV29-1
CSAGTADYGYTF
TGCAGCGCAGGGACAGCTGACTATGGCTACACCTTC
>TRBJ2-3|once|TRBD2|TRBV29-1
CSVETLSGGFTDTQYF
TGCAGCGTTGAAACCCTTAGCGGGGGCTTCACAGATACGCAGTATTTT
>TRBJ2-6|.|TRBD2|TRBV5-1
CASSSGGEDGANVLTF
TGCGCCAGCAGTTCCGGGGGGGAGGACGGGGCCAACGTCCTGACTTTC
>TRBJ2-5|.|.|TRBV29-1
CSVAAAASETQYF
TGCAGCGTTGCAGCCGCGGCTAGTGAGACCCAGTACTTC